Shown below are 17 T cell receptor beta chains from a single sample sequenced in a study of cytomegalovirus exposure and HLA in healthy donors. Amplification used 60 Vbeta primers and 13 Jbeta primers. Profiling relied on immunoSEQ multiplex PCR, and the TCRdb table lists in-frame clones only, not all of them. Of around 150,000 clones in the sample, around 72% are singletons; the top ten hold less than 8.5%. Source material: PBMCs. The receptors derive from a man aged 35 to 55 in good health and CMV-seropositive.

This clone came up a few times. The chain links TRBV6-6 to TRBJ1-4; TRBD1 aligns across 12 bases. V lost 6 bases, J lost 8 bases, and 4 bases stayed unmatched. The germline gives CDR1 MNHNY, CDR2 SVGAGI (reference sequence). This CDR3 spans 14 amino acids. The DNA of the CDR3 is TGTGCCAGCAGCCCCGGGACAGGGGGCGAAAAACTGTTTTTT. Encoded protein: CASSPGTGGEKLFF.

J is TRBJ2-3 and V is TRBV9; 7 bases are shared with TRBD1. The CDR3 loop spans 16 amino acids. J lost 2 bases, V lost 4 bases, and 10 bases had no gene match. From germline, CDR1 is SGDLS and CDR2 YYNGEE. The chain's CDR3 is CASSPTGAIFTDTQYF. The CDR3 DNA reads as TGTGCCAGCAGCCCAACAGGGGCCATCTTCACAGATACGCAGTATTTT.

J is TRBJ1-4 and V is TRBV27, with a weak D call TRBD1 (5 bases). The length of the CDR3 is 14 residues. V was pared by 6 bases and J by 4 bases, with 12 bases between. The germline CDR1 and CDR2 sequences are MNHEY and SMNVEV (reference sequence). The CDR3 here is CASSLRGLNEKLFF. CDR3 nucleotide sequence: TGTGCCAGCAGCCTAAGGGGACTTAATGAAAAACTGTTTTTT.

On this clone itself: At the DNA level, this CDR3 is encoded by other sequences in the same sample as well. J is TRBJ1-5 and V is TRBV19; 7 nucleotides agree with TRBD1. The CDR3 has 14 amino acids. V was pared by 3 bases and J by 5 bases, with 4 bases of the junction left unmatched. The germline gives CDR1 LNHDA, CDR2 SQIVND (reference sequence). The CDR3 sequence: CASSIVQGDQPQHF. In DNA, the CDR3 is TGTGCCAGTAGTATCGTTCAGGGGGATCAGCCCCAGCATTTT.

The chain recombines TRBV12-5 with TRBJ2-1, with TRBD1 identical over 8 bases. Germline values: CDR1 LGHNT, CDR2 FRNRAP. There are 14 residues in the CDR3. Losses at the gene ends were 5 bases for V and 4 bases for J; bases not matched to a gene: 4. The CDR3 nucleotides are TGTGCTAGTGGTAGGGGACAGGATTACAATGAGCAGTTCTTC. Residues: CASGRGQDYNEQFF.

The CDR3 protein is CASSFQTGRYEQYF. CDR3 in DNA: TGCGCCAGCAGCTTCCAGACAGGGCGGTACGAGCAGTACTTC. V gene TRBV5-1 combines with J gene TRBJ2-7; 7 bases line up with TRBD1. J gave up 4 bases and V 2 bases, and 6 bases lay outside the gene matches. Looked up from germline, CDR1 is SGHRS and CDR2 is YFSETQ. The CDR3 totals 14 residues. Based on the CDR3 plus reference TRBV5-1 and TRBJ2-7, the full variable domain is KAGVTQTPRYLIKTRGQQVTLSCSPISGHRSVSWYQQTPGQGLQFLFEYFSETQRNKGNFPGRFSGRQFSNSRSEMNVSTLELGDSALYLCASSFQTGRYEQYFGPGTRLTVT.

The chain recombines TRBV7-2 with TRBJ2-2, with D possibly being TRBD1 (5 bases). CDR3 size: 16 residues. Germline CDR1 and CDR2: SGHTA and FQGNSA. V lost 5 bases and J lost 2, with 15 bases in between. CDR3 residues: CASSPDSSSNTGELFF. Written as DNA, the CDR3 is TGTGCCAGCAGCCCTGACAGTAGCTCAAACACCGGGGAGCTGTTTTTT.

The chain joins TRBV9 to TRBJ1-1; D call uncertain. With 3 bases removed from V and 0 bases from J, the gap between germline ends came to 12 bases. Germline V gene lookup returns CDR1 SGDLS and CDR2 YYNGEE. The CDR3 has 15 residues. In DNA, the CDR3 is TGTGCCAGCAGCGCCCTGGCGGCGGTGAACACTGAAGCTTTCTTT. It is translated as CASSALAAVNTEAFF.

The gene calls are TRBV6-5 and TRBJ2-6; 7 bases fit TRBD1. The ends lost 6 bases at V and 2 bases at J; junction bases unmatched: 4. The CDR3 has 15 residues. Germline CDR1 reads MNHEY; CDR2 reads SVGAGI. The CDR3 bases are TGTGCCAGCAGGAGCACAGGGGCTGGGGCCAACGTCCTGACTTTC. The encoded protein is CASRSTGAGANVLTF.

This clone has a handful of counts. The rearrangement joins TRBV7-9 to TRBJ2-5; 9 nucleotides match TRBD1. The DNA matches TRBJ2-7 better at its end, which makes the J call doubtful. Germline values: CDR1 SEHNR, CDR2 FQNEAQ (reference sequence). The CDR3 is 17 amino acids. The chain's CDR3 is CASSPSTGGYYSYEQYF. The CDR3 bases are TGTGCCAGCAGCCCCTCAACAGGGGGCTACTACTCCTACGAGCAGTACTTC.

CDR3 sequence reads: CASSLGPGLAGADTQYF. The CDR3 DNA reads TGTGCCAGCAGCTTAGGGCCCGGACTAGCGGGGGCAGATACGCAGTATTTT. The chain carries TRBV7-9 and TRBJ2-3; 13 bases fit TRBD2. Germline assignment: CDR1 SEHNR and CDR2 FQNEAQ (reference sequence). J gave up 4 bases and V 1 base, and 5 bases lay outside the gene matches. This CDR3 comprises 17 residues.

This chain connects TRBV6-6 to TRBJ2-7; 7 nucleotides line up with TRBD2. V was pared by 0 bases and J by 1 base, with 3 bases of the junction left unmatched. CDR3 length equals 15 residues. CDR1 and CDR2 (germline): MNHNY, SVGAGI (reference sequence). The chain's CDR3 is CASSYSAGVSYEQYF. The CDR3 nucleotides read TGTGCCAGCAGTTACTCTGCGGGGGTATCCTACGAGCAGTACTTC.

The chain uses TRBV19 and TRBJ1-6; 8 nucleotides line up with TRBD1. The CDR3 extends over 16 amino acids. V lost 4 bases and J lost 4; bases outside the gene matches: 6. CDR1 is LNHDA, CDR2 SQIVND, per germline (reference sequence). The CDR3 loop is CASSTQGAKYNSPLHF. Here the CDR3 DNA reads TGTGCCAGTAGTACCCAGGGGGCCAAGTATAATTCACCCCTCCACTTT.

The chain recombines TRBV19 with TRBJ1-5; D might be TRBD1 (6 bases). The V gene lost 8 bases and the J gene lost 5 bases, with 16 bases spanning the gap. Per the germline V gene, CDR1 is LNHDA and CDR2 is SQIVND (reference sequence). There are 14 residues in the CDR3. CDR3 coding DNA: TGTGCCAGTTCCATCAGGGGAGGGTATCAGCCCCAGCATTTT. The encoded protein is CASSIRGGYQPQHF.

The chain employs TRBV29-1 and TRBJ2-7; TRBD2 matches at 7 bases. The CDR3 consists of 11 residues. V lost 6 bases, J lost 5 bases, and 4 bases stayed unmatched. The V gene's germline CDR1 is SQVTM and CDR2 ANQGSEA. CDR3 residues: CSVTSKDEQYF. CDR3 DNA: TGCAGCGTGACTAGCAAGGACGAGCAGTACTTC.

The CDR3 DNA follows: TGCGCCAGCAGGGAGCAAACTGAAGTTAATTCACCCCTCCACTTT. Encoded protein: CASREQTEVNSPLHF. V is TRBV5-1 and J is TRBJ1-6; D gene unclear. V was trimmed by 5 bases and J by 6 bases, leaving 15 bases between them. The CDR3 consists of 15 residues. Germline CDR1 SGHRS, CDR2 YFSETQ.

CDR3 bases: TGCAGCGTTACGACACTCATGAACACTGAAGCTTTCTTT. Encoded protein: CSVTTLMNTEAFF. The rearrangement joins TRBV29-1 to TRBJ1-1, with D hard to call. The CDR3 extends over 13 amino acids. Trimming took 5 bases from V and 0 from J, leaving 10 bases between them. Looked up from germline, CDR1 is SQVTM and CDR2 is ANQGSEA.